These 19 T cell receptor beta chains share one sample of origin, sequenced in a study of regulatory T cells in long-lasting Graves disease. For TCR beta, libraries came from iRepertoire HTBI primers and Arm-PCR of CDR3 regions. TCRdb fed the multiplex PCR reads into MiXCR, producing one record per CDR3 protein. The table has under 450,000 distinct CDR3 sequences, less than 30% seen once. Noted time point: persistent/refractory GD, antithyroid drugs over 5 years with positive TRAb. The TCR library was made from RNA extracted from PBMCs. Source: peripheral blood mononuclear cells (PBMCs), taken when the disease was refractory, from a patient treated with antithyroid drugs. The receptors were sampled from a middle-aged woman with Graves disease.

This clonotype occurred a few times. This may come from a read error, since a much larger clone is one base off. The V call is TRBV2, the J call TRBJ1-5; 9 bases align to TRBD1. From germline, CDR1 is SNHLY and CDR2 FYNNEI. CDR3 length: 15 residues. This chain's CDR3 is CTSSGPGQGSQPQHF. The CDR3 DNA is TGTACCAGCAGCGGTCCGGGACAGGGAAGCCAGCCCCAGCATTTT.

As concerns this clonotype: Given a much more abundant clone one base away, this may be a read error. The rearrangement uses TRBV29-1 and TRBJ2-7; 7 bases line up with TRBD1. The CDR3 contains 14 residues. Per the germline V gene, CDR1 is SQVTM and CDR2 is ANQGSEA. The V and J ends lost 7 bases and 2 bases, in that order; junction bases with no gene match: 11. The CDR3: CSATGDLAPYEQYF. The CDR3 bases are TGCAGCGCCACAGGGGATCTCGCCCCCTACGAGCAGTACTTC.

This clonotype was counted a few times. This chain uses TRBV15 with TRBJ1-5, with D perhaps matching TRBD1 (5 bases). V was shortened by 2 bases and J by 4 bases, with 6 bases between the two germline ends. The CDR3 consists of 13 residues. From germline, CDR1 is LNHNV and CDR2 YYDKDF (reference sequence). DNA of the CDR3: TGTGCCACCAGCAGACAGGGTAATCAGCCCCAGCATTTT. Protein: CATSRQGNQPQHF. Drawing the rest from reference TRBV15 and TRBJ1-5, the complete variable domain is DAMVIQNPRYQVTQFGKPVTLSCSQTLNHNVMYWYQQKSSQAPKLLFHYYDKDFNNEADTPDNFQSRRPNTSFCFLDIRSPGLGDTAMYLCATSRQGNQPQHFGDGTRLSIL.

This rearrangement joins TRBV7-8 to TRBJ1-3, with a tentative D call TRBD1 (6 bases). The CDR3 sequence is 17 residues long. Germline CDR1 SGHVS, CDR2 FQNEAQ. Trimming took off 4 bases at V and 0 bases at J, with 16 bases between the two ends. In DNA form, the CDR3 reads TGTGCCAGCAGCTCCACTAGGACAGCCAGCTCTGGAAACACCATATATTTT. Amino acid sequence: CASSSTRTASSGNTIYF.

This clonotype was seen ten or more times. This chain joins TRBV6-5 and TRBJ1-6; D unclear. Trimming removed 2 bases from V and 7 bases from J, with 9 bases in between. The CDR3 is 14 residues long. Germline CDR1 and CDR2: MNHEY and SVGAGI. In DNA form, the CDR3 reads TGTGCCAGCAGTTACGAGGGAAGGAATTCACCCCTCCACTTT. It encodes CASSYEGRNSPLHF.

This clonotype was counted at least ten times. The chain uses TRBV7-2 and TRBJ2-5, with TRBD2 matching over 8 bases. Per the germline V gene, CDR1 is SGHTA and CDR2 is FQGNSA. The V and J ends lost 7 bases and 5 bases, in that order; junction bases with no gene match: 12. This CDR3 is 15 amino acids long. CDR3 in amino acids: CASTPRLSGSETQYF. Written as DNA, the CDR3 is TGTGCCAGCACCCCTCGGTTGAGCGGGAGTGAGACCCAGTACTTC. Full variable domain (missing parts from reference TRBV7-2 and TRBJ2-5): GAGVSQSPSNKVTEKGKDVELRCDPISGHTALYWYRQSLGQGLEFLIYFQGNSAPDKSGLPSDRFSAERTGGSVSTLTIQRTQQEDSAVYLCASTPRLSGSETQYFGPGTRLLVL.

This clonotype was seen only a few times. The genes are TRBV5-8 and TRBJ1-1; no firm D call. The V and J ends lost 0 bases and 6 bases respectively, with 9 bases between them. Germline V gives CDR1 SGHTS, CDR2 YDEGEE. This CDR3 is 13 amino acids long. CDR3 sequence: CASSLDWQAEAFF. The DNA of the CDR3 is TGTGCCAGCAGCTTGGACTGGCAGGCTGAAGCTTTCTTT.

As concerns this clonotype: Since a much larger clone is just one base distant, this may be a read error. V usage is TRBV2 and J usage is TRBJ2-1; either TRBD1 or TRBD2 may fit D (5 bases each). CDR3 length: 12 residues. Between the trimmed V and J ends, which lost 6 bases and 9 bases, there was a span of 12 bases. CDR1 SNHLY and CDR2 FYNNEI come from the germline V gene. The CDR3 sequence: CASRRGSREQFF. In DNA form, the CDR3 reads TGTGCCAGCAGGAGGGGCAGCCGTGAGCAGTTCTTC. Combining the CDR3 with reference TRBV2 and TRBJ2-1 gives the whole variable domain EPEVTQTPSHQVTQMGQEVILRCVPISNHLYFYWYRQILGQKVEFLVSFYNNEISEKSEIFDDQFSVERPDGSNFTLKIRSTKLEDSAMYFCASRRGSREQFFGPGTRLTVL.

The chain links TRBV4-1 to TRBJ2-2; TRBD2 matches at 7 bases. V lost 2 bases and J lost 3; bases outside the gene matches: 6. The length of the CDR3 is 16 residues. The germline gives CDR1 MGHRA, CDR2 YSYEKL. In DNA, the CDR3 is TGCGCCAGCAGCCAAAAAGAGCGGGATCACACCGGGGAGCTGTTTTTT. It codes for CASSQKERDHTGELFF.

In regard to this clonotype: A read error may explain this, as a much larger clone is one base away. The DNA of the CDR3 is TGTGCCAGCAGTTTAGCCCGATTCGCTGAAGCTTTCTTT. Amino acids: CASSLARFAEAFF. This chain joins TRBV12-3 or TRBV12-4 and TRBJ1-1; D is uncertain. The CDR3 sequence is 13 residues long. V dropped 0 bases and J dropped 6 bases, with 8 bases sitting between them.

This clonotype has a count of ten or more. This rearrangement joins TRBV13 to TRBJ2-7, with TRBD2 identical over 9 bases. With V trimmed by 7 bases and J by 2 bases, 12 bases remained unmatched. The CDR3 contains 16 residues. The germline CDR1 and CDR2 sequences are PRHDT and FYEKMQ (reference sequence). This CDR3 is CASTSPGGRGAYEQYF. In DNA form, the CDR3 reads TGTGCCAGCACCTCCCCTGGCGGGAGGGGAGCCTACGAGCAGTACTTC.

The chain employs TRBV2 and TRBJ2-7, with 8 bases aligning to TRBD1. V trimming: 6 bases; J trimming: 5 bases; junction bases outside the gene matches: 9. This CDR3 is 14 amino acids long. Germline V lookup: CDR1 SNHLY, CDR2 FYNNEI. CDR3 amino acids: CASSRQDRVHEQYF. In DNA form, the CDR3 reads TGTGCCAGCAGCCGACAGGACAGGGTCCACGAGCAGTACTTC.

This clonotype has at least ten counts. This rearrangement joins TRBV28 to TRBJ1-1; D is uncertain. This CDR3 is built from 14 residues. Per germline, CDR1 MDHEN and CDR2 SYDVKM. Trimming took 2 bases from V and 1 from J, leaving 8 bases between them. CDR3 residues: CASSLDPGNTEAFF. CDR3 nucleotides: TGTGCCAGCAGTTTAGATCCAGGGAACACTGAAGCTTTCTTT.

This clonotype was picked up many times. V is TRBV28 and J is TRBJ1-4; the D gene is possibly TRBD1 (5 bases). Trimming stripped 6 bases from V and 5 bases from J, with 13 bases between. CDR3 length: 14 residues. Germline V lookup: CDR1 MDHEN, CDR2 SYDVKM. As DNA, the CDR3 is TGTGCCAGCAGCCCAACAAAGGGGAATGAAAAACTGTTTTTT. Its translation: CASSPTKGNEKLFF.

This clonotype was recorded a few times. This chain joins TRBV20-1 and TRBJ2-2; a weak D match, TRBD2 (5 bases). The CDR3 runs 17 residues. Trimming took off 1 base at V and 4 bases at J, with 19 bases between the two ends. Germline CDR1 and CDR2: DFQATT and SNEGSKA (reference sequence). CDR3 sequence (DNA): TGCAGTGCTAGAGGGGAGTTTGGTACTAACCGCACCGGGGAGCTGTTTTTT. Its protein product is CSARGEFGTNRTGELFF.

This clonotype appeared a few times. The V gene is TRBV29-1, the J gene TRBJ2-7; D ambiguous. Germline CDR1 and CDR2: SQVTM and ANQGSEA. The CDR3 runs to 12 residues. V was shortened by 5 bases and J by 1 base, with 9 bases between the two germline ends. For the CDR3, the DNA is TGCAGCGTTAAGGACCTTTCCTACGAGCAGTACTTC. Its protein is CSVKDLSYEQYF.

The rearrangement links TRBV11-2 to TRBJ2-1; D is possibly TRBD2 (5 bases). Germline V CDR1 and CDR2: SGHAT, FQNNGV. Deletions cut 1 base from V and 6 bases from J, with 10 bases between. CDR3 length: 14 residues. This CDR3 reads CASSLGGPTNEQFF. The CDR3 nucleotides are TGTGCCAGCAGCTTAGGAGGGCCCACCAATGAGCAGTTCTTC.

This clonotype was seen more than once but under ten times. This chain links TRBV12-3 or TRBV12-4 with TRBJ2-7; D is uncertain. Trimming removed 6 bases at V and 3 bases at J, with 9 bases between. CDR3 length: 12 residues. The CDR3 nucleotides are TGTGCCAGCAGACGACTGAACTACGAGCAGTACTTC. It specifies CASRRLNYEQYF.

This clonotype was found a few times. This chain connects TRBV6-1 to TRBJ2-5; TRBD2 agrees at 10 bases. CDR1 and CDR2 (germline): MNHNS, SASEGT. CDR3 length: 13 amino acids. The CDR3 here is CYSWLAGVETQYF. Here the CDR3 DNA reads TGTTATAGCTGGCTAGCGGGAGTTGAGACCCAGTACTTC.